This TCR beta chain was identified in a study of blood T cell repertoires in COVID-19. The junction had 5 bases not matched to a gene; V was cut back by 1 base and J by 5 bases. From germline, CDR1 is SGHTA and CDR2 FQGNSA. The CDR3 length is 15 residues. The method was immunoSEQ multiplex PCR; TCRdb's version includes in-frame clones alone and lacks a portion of them. The data hold 300,000 to 450,000 clones, with more than 85% observed a single time. The V and J genes are TRBV7-2 and TRBJ1-5; 7 bases fit TRBD1. Sequencing was done on a sample of PBMCs or T cells enriched from blood (not recorded which). This clonotype was obtained from a woman aged 25 to 45 who had recovered from COVID-19. DNA of the CDR3: TGTGCCAGCAGCTTAGGAGGGGGCGCGTATCAGCCCCAGCATTTT. Translation gives CASSLGGGAYQPQHF.